The 27 T cell receptor beta chains listed next were all sequenced from one sample in a study of vaccination effects on CD4 cells after COVID-19. Sequencing was performed with immunoSEQ multiplex PCR; in TCRdb, only in-frame clones are kept and a portion is missing. The sample consists of 55,000 to 90,000 clones, around 70% of them appearing once. These receptors' targets are unknown. With the ViraFEST assay, the study expanded antigen-specific CD4+ T cells using viral peptide pools, then sequenced them. Cultured cells yielded isolated CD4+ T cells after nine to ten days. The individual was infected with SARS-CoV-2 between March and December 2020, as confirmed by PCR. The material sequenced was CD4+ T cells from PBMCs cultured with HIV peptides, taken before COVID-19 vaccination. Subset reported: HIV-1 Nef peptide pool negative control/reference culture. These TCRs come from a human donor who had a prior SARS-CoV-2 infection.

The gene calls are TRBV19 and TRBJ1-2; no definite D call. The length of the CDR3 is 12 residues. With 9 bases removed from V and 8 bases from J, the gap between germline ends came to 16 bases. CDR1 and CDR2 from the germline V gene are LNHDA and SQIVND (reference sequence). In nucleotides, the CDR3 is TGTGCCAGCTCCCAGTGGATTTGGGGCTACACCTTC. Protein: CASSQWIWGYTF.

This clone has just a few counts. This chain uses TRBV4-2 with TRBJ1-5, with TRBD1 as a possible D gene (5 bases). Germline V gene lookup returns CDR1 LGHNA and CDR2 YNFKEQ. Trimming took 0 bases from V and 1 from J, leaving 10 bases between them. CDR3 length: 16 residues. For the CDR3, the DNA is TGTGCCAGCAGCCAAGATCAGGGACGAAGCAATCAGCCCCAGCATTTT. It encodes CASSQDQGRSNQPQHF.

The rearrangement links TRBV7-2 to TRBJ2-3; TRBD2 agrees at 10 bases. CDR1 is SGHTA and CDR2 is FQGNSA in the germline V gene. J gave up 6 bases and V 4 bases, and 10 bases lay outside the gene matches. The CDR3 sequence is 16 residues long. CDR3 residues: CASSSGSGGAMDTQYF. The CDR3 nucleotides read TGTGCCAGCAGCTCCGGCAGCGGGGGGGCGATGGATACGCAGTATTTT.

The chain couples TRBV12-5 to TRBJ2-5, with D perhaps TRBD1 (6 bases). V was pared by 4 bases and J by 5 bases, with 14 bases between. CDR1 is LGHNT and CDR2 is FRNRAP in the germline V gene. CDR3 length: 14 amino acids. The chain's CDR3 is CASGSSGAWETQYF. The CDR3 DNA reads TGTGCTAGTGGTTCGTCAGGGGCCTGGGAGACCCAGTACTTC.

The rearrangement uses TRBV6-5 and TRBJ1-2; TRBD1 aligns across 10 bases. The trim removed 6 bases at V and 13 bases at J, leaving 5 bases unmatched. CDR1 is MNHEY, CDR2 SVGAGI, per germline. The CDR3 extends over 11 amino acids. As DNA, the CDR3 is TGTGCCAGCAGCCGACAGGGGGCAGGCACCTTC. Translation: CASSRQGAGTF.

The rearrangement uses TRBV4-3 and TRBJ1-1; 7 bases align to TRBD1. Germline assignment: CDR1 LGHNA and CDR2 YSLEER. The CDR3 is 15 residues long. Losses at the gene ends were 4 bases for V and 1 base for J; bases not matched to a gene: 6. CDR3 protein: CASSPRRGGNTEAFF. The CDR3, as DNA: TGCGCCAGCAGCCCCCGCAGGGGGGGGAACACTGAAGCTTTCTTT.

This sequence joins TRBV5-1 and TRBJ1-2; D remains ambiguous. The V gene's germline CDR1 is SGHRS and CDR2 YFSETQ. This CDR3 has 13 residues. Trimming removed 0 bases from V and 13 bases from J, with 16 bases in between. CDR3 region: CASSLESPTVATF. The CDR3 DNA follows: TGCGCCAGCAGCTTGGAATCGCCCACGGTCGCCACCTTC.

The chain employs TRBV5-1 and TRBJ1-4; no clear D. Trimming removed 4 bases from V and 8 bases from J, with 15 bases in between. CDR1 and CDR2 (germline): SGHRS, YFSETQ. CDR3 length: 14 residues. In nucleotides, the CDR3 is TGCGCCAGCAGCCTCGGTCCGGCCGAGGAAAAACTGTTTTTT. This translates into CASSLGPAEEKLFF.

The rearrangement links TRBV9 to TRBJ1-3, with unresolved D. The V gene lost 4 bases and the J gene lost 1 base, with 9 bases spanning the gap. Germline CDR1 is SGDLS and CDR2 is YYNGEE. CDR3 length equals 14 residues. The CDR3 nucleotides read TGTGCCAGCAGCCCGAGAGGGTCTGGAAACACCATATATTTT. The encoded protein is CASSPRGSGNTIYF.

The chain combines TRBV6-5 with TRBJ2-3, with D unresolved. Trimming removed 6 bases at V and 10 bases at J, with 8 bases between. This CDR3 comprises 10 residues. Germline CDR1 reads MNHEY; CDR2 reads SVGAGI. CDR3 sequence: CASRVCPQYF. CDR3 bases: TGTGCCAGCAGAGTATGCCCGCAGTATTTT.

V usage is TRBV3-1 (or the pseudogene TRBV3-2) and J usage is TRBJ2-2; the match to TRBD2 covers 11 bases. There are 23 residues in the CDR3. Germline V CDR1 and CDR2: LGHDT, YNNKEL (reference sequence). Germline trimming cut 0 bases from V and 4 bases from J; bases unmatched to any gene: 22. The CDR3 bases are TGTGCCAGCAGCCAAGATCCGGCGGTAGCGGGAGGGCTAGCCACTCGATTCACCGGGGAGCTGTTTTTT. Translating gives CASSQDPAVAGGLATRFTGELFF.

The chain recombines TRBV6-6 with TRBJ2-3; weak D call: TRBD2 (5 bases). The CDR3 runs to 13 residues. Germline CDR1 MNHNY, CDR2 SVGAGI (reference sequence). V lost 8 bases and J lost 6, with 15 bases in between. CDR3: CASARRVLDTQYF. The CDR3 DNA follows: TGTGCCAGCGCCCGGCGGGTCTTGGATACGCAGTATTTT.

The V gene is TRBV29-1, the J gene TRBJ2-1; perhaps TRBD2 as D (6 bases). The CDR3 has 11 residues. V lost 2 bases and J 15 bases, leaving 14 bases between the germline ends. The germline V gene encodes CDR1 SQVTM and CDR2 ANQGSEA. CDR3 sequence reads: CSVENPEGPFF. CDR3 nucleotide sequence: TGCAGCGTTGAAAACCCGGAGGGCCCGTTCTTC.

The chain employs TRBV6-5 and TRBJ2-5; TRBD2 aligns across 9 bases. The trim removed 5 bases at V and 2 bases at J, leaving 6 bases unmatched. CDR1 is MNHEY and CDR2 is SVGAGI in the germline V gene. The CDR3 extends over 15 amino acids. This CDR3 is CASSPRLAGQETQYF. For the CDR3, the DNA is TGTGCCAGCAGTCCCCGCCTAGCGGGACAAGAGACCCAGTACTTC.

The chain couples TRBV5-6 to TRBJ2-7; TRBD2 matches 7 bases. The CDR3 has 15 amino acids. J lost 3 bases, V lost 0 bases, and 6 bases had no gene match. Germline V gene sequence: CDR1 SGHDT, CDR2 YYEEEE. The CDR3 DNA reads as TGTGCCAGCAGCTTGGCGATCTGGGGGGGCTACGAGCAGTACTTC. Its protein product is CASSLAIWGGYEQYF.

J is TRBJ1-2 and V is TRBV2, with TRBD1 as a possible D gene (6 bases). The V end lost 6 bases, the J end lost 0 bases, and 14 bases lay between the germline ends. Germline V gene lookup returns CDR1 SNHLY and CDR2 FYNNEI. The CDR3 runs to 15 residues. CDR3 bases: TGTGCCAGCAGGAAGACAGGAGCCTCTAACTATGGCTACACCTTC. This codes for CASRKTGASNYGYTF.

The chain is built from TRBV9 and TRBJ1-1; D remains ambiguous. V lost 6 bases to trimming and J lost 0 bases, with 15 bases between them. This CDR3 region has 15 residues. Germline CDR1 SGDLS, CDR2 YYNGEE. For the CDR3, the DNA is TGTGCCAGCATTTCCTTCGGGTCTCTGAACACTGAAGCTTTCTTT. Translating it yields CASISFGSLNTEAFF. Combining the CDR3 with reference TRBV9 and TRBJ1-1 gives the whole variable domain DSGVTQTPKHLITATGQRVTLRCSPRSGDLSVYWYQQSLDQGLQFLIQYYNGEERAKGNILERFSAQQFPDLHSELNLSSLELGDSALYFCASISFGSLNTEAFFGQGTRLTVV.

The table lists this clone with many counts. The chain couples TRBV7-9 to TRBJ2-7, with D perhaps matching TRBD1 (7 bases). Germline V gene data show CDR1 as SEHNR and CDR2 as FQNEAQ (reference sequence). The V and J ends lost 5 bases and 7 bases respectively, with 18 bases between them. This CDR3 has 14 amino acids. The CDR3 is CASSLNIPGGEQYF. The CDR3 region has the DNA TGTGCCAGCAGCCTTAACATTCCAGGGGGGGAGCAGTACTTC.

A single count supports this clone. This sequence joins TRBV6-5 and TRBJ1-1, with unresolved D. This CDR3 spans 10 amino acids. V shed 6 bases and J shed 5 bases, with 4 bases lying between them. In germline, CDR1 is MNHEY, CDR2 SVGAGI. CDR3 coding DNA: TGTGCCAGCAGGGGAACTGAAGCTTTCTTT. Amino acids: CASRGTEAFF.

The chain combines TRBV19 with TRBJ2-7; 9 bases align to TRBD1. Germline V gives CDR1 LNHDA, CDR2 SQIVND (reference sequence). There are 15 residues in the CDR3. The junction had 8 bases not matched to a gene; V was cut back by 3 bases and J by 5 bases. CDR3 amino acids: CASSISGTGLDEQYF. The CDR3 DNA sequence: TGTGCCAGTAGTATCTCTGGGACAGGGCTCGACGAGCAGTACTTC.

This rearrangement joins TRBV7-9 to TRBJ2-3, with D perhaps matching TRBD2 (5 bases). CDR3 length: 15 residues. The V and J ends lost 1 base and 5 bases respectively, with 13 bases between them. The V gene's germline CDR1 is SEHNR and CDR2 FQNEAQ (reference sequence). The CDR3 sequence is CASSLERGAVDTQYF. CDR3 DNA: TGTGCCAGCAGCTTAGAACGGGGAGCAGTAGATACGCAGTATTTT. Filled out from reference TRBV7-9 and TRBJ2-3, the complete variable domain reads DTGVSQNPRHKITKRGQNVTFRCDPISEHNRLYWYRQTLGQGPEFLTYFQNEAQLEKSRLLSDRFSAERPKGSFSTLEIQRTEQGDSAMYLCASSLERGAVDTQYFGPGTRLTVL.

Note on this clone: Other DNA sequences of this sample code for an identical CDR3. This rearrangement joins TRBV6-5 to TRBJ2-7, with TRBD1 identical over 7 bases. The CDR3 sequence is 12 residues long. J was trimmed by 2 bases and V by 6 bases; bases with no gene match: 1. Germline V gene data show CDR1 as MNHEY and CDR2 as SVGAGI. The CDR3 region is CASRQGTYEQYF. The DNA of the CDR3 is TGTGCCAGCAGACAGGGGACCTACGAGCAGTACTTC.

The J gene is TRBJ1-2, the V gene TRBV21-1; TRBD1 reflects the table's D call only, with no check against the DNA. TRBV21-1 is assigned pseudogene status. This CDR3 comprises 16 residues. The CDR3 spells CASSNTGTGVDYGYTF. The CDR3 DNA is TGTGCCAGCAGCAACACCGGGACAGGGGTTGACTATGGCTACACCTTC.

This rearrangement joins TRBV2 to TRBJ2-4; the D gene is possibly TRBD2 (6 bases). Trimming cost V 3 bases and J 8 bases, with 17 bases left between them. CDR1 and CDR2 (germline): SNHLY, FYNNEI. The CDR3 extends over 15 amino acids. The DNA for the CDR3 is TGTGCCAGCAGTGATGGTTTGGGGTGGGGGGACATTCAGTACTTC. Translating it yields CASSDGLGWGDIQYF.

This clone has a single count. The chain is built from TRBV7-2 and TRBJ2-1; 7 nucleotides align to TRBD2. This CDR3 is built from 16 residues. V lost 3 bases to trimming and J lost 2 bases; unmatched junction nucleotides: 7. Germline V gives CDR1 SGHTA, CDR2 FQGNSA. As DNA, the CDR3 is TGTGCCAGCAGCTTCCCCACGGGAGGAGCCTACAATGAGCAGTTCTTC. Residues: CASSFPTGGAYNEQFF.

The rearrangement links TRBV2 to TRBJ2-7; D is possibly TRBD2 (7 bases). This CDR3 contains 15 residues. The germline V gene has CDR1 SNHLY and CDR2 FYNNEI. The germline V and J ends were trimmed by 8 bases and 4 bases, with 21 bases remaining between them. The CDR3 DNA sequence: TGTGCCAGCGCCCTAGGGGGGGCAGTTGGGTACGAGCAGTACTTC. Encoded protein: CASALGGAVGYEQYF.

V usage is TRBV3-1 (or the pseudogene TRBV3-2) and J usage is TRBJ2-7; D is perhaps TRBD1 (6 bases). V lost 6 bases and J lost 7, with 13 bases in between. The CDR3 runs 12 residues. The germline V gene has CDR1 LGHDT and CDR2 YNNKEL (reference sequence). CDR3 in amino acids: CASRGASGEQYF. The CDR3 DNA reads TGTGCCAGCAGGGGGGCTTCTGGGGAGCAGTACTTC.